This paragraph reports one T cell receptor beta chain. Its cognate antigen is unknown. Germline lookup yields CDR1 SGHNT and CDR2 YENEEA. The CDR3 has 13 amino acids. The germline V and J ends were trimmed by 5 bases and 5 bases, with 12 bases remaining between them. The data derive from a study of T-cell memory formation after mild COVID-19. Findings and limits, study-wide: The study detected some responding clones in pre-infection memory, suggesting cross-reactive memory joined.

MiXCR was run by TCRdb on the 5' RACE reads, yielding one entry per CDR3 protein. The data hold hundreds of thousands of distinct CDR3 sequences, with about 20% observed a single time. This chain connects TRBV11-3 to TRBJ1-1; D is possibly TRBD1 (5 bases). Sequencing was done on a sample of PBMCs or a T cell subset sorted from them (not recorded which). This sequence originates from an adult woman who had mild COVID-19 (a few samples of this study predate the infection). Cell type and time point are not known. In DNA form, the CDR3 reads TGTGCCAGCAGCGGACGGGGCTATACTGAAGCTTTCTTT. It is translated as CASSGRGYTEAFF.